This is a list of T cell receptor beta chains from one sample in a study of shared clonotypes between healthy human individuals. The assay was immunoSEQ multiplex PCR, and TCRdb's table has in-frame clones only and misses some. The data hold hundreds of thousands of clones, with under 80% observed a single time. Sequenced material: memory CD4+ T cells sorted from blood. The receptors stem from a woman between 25 and 40 years old in good health. CDR3s include the opening cysteine and the closing phenylalanine or tryptophan. Each record gives: clone size, D gene, J gene, V gene, CDR3 protein, CDR3 DNA. D genes are given only for firm matches. Not every row has a clone size; where given, it reads once, few, many or a size class.

size: once; D: TRBD2; J: TRBJ2-1; V: TRBV11-2; CDR3: CASSRTGTSDEQFF; DNA: TGTGCCAGCAGCCGAACTGGGACTAGTGATGAGCAGTTCTTC
size: NA; D: NA; J: TRBJ2-5; V: TRBV30; CDR3: CAWRPQGPGETQYF; DNA: TGTGCCTGGAGGCCACAGGGCCCCGGAGAGACCCAGTACTTC
size: NA; D: TRBD1; J: TRBJ2-7; V: TRBV29-1; CDR3: CSAGDRGREQYF; DNA: TGCAGTGCCGGGGACAGGGGACGCGAGCAGTACTTC
size: NA; D: NA; J: TRBJ1-1; V: TRBV28; CDR3: CASSLRSTGYRLAFF; DNA: TGTGCCAGCAGTTTAAGGTCCACAGGCTACCGCTTGGCTTTCTTT
size: NA; D: TRBD1; J: TRBJ1-2; V: TRBV7-2; CDR3: CASSLGQGPIGYGYTF; DNA: TGTGCCAGCAGCTTAGGACAGGGGCCGATCGGCTATGGCTACACCTTC
size: NA; D: NA; J: TRBJ1-1; V: TRBV6-6; CDR3: CASSYWEEAFF; DNA: TGTGCCAGCAGTTACTGGGAAGAAGCTTTCTTT
size: NA; D: NA; J: TRBJ1-1; V: TRBV11-2; CDR3: CASSQLTRVTEAFF; DNA: TGTGCCAGCAGCCAACTGACGCGGGTGACTGAAGCTTTCTTT
size: NA; D: NA; J: TRBJ1-2; V: TRBV5-6; CDR3: CASSPSFGEQVLGGYTF; DNA: TGTGCCAGCAGCCCGAGTTTTGGGGAACAGGTCTTAGGTGGCTACACCTTC
size: once; D: TRBD1; J: TRBJ2-5; V: TRBV30; CDR3: CAWRPTGQGYQETQYF; DNA: TGTGCCTGGAGACCTACGGGACAGGGATACCAAGAGACCCAGTACTTC
size: once; D: NA; J: TRBJ2-6; V: TRBV7-3; CDR3: CASSPPGGANVLTF; DNA: TGTGCCAGCAGCCCCCCGGGTGGGGCCAACGTCCTGACTTTC
size: NA; D: TRBD2; J: TRBJ2-5; V: TRBV6-1; CDR3: CASRPWGGSETQYF; DNA: TGTGCCAGCAGACCTTGGGGGGGATCAGAGACCCAGTACTTC
size: NA; D: NA; J: TRBJ2-1; V: TRBV28; CDR3: CASRDRRAGNEQFF; DNA: TGTGCCAGCAGAGATAGGAGGGCCGGCAATGAGCAGTTCTTC
size: once; D: NA; J: TRBJ1-5; V: TRBV10-2; CDR3: CASSDSPDRINQPQHF; DNA: TGCGCCAGCAGTGACTCTCCTGACAGAATCAATCAGCCCCAGCATTTT
size: NA; D: NA; J: TRBJ1-1; V: TRBV5-8; CDR3: CASSLGGGVRTEAFF; DNA: TGTGCCAGCAGCTTGGGCGGCGGGGTTCGGACTGAAGCTTTCTTT
size: NA; D: NA; J: TRBJ2-2; V: TRBV13; CDR3: CASSSTGTDKTGELFF; DNA: TGTGCCAGCAGCTCTACCGGGACGGACAAGACCGGGGAGCTGTTTTTT
size: NA; D: TRBD1; J: TRBJ2-1; V: TRBV10-3; CDR3: CAITQRDRSSYNEQFF; DNA: TGTGCCATCACCCAACGGGACAGAAGCTCCTACAATGAGCAGTTCTTC
size: NA; D: NA; J: TRBJ2-7; V: TRBV21-1; CDR3: CASRGTDLYEQYF; DNA: TGTGCCAGCAGAGGGACAGACCTCTACGAGCAGTACTTC
size: NA; D: TRBD1; J: TRBJ1-6; V: TRBV6-5; CDR3: CASRQGESNSPLHF; DNA: TGTGCCAGCAGGCAGGGGGAGAGTAATTCACCCCTCCACTTT
size: few; D: TRBD2; J: TRBJ2-2; V: TRBV6-1; CDR3: CASMGLAGAGELFF; DNA: TGTGCCAGCATGGGGCTAGCGGGAGCCGGGGAGCTGTTTTTT
size: NA; D: NA; J: TRBJ2-1; V: TRBV15; CDR3: CATSRMRTVNEQFF; DNA: TGTGCCACCAGCAGGATGAGGACTGTCAATGAGCAGTTCTTC
size: once; D: NA; J: TRBJ2-7; V: TRBV11-2; CDR3: CASSLASLGASYEQYF; DNA: TGTGCCAGCAGCTTAGCCTCCCTTGGAGCCTCCTACGAGCAGTACTTC
size: NA; D: TRBD2; J: TRBJ2-1; V: TRBV7-9; CDR3: CASSRTSGRAGEQFF; DNA: TGTGCCAGCAGTCGGACTAGCGGGAGGGCAGGTGAGCAGTTCTTC
size: NA; D: NA; J: TRBJ1-3; V: TRBV5-6; CDR3: CASSLAGGVTRSGNTIYF; DNA: TGTGCCAGCAGCTTGGCCGGGGGGGTAACCCGCTCTGGAAACACCATATATTTT
size: NA; D: TRBD1; J: TRBJ2-4; V: TRBV28; CDR3: CASKGTANIQYF; DNA: TGTGCCAGCAAAGGGACAGCAAACATTCAGTACTTC
size: NA; D: NA; J: TRBJ2-7; V: TRBV2; CDR3: CASTKDGNWEQYF; DNA: TGTGCCAGCACTAAGGACGGGAATTGGGAGCAGTACTTC
size: NA; D: NA; J: TRBJ2-3; V: TRBV19; CDR3: CASSPASIPDTQYF; DNA: TGTGCCAGTAGTCCGGCCTCCATTCCAGATACGCAGTATTTT
size: few; D: NA; J: TRBJ2-7; V: TRBV6-1; CDR3: CASSAGYEQYF; DNA: TGTGCCAGCAGTGCTGGTTACGAGCAGTACTTC
size: few; D: TRBD1; J: TRBJ1-5; V: TRBV28; CDR3: CASSPDRVNQPQHF; DNA: TGTGCCAGCAGCCCAGACAGGGTAAATCAGCCCCAGCATTTT
size: NA; D: TRBD1; J: TRBJ2-7; V: TRBV5-1; CDR3: CASSPTTGQGAGEQYF; DNA: TGCGCCAGCAGCCCTACTACGGGACAGGGGGCGGGGGAGCAGTACTTC
size: NA; D: NA; J: TRBJ2-1; V: TRBV6-5; CDR3: CASSGTKTYNEQFF; DNA: TGTGCCAGCAGCGGGACAAAGACCTACAATGAGCAGTTCTTC
size: NA; D: NA; J: TRBJ2-7; V: TRBV5-1; CDR3: CASSLGAGPYEQYF; DNA: TGCGCCAGCAGCTTGGGTGCAGGGCCCTACGAGCAGTACTTC
size: few; D: TRBD1; J: TRBJ2-7; V: TRBV2; CDR3: CASSGFQGVYEQYF; DNA: TGTGCCAGCAGTGGGTTCCAGGGGGTCTACGAGCAGTACTTC
size: NA; D: NA; J: TRBJ1-1; V: TRBV29-1; CDR3: CSVGDSVLEAFF; DNA: TGCAGCGTCGGAGACAGCGTCCTTGAAGCTTTCTTT
size: NA; D: NA; J: TRBJ1-1; V: TRBV5-1; CDR3: CASSLRGGGLNTEAFF; DNA: TGCGCCAGCAGCTTGCGGGGAGGAGGGCTCAACACTGAAGCTTTCTTT
size: NA; D: NA; J: TRBJ2-5; V: TRBV5-6; CDR3: CASSLPTGGPQETQYF; DNA: TGTGCCAGCAGCCTCCCGACAGGCGGACCCCAAGAGACCCAGTACTTC
size: NA; D: TRBD1; J: TRBJ1-2; V: TRBV5-1; CDR3: CASSLVSGQGYGYTF; DNA: TGCGCCAGCAGCTTGGTCTCGGGACAGGGCTATGGCTACACCTTC
size: NA; D: TRBD2; J: TRBJ2-1; V: TRBV27; CDR3: CASSTRTSGRAHEQFF; DNA: TGTGCCAGCAGTACCAGGACTAGCGGGAGGGCACATGAGCAGTTCTTC
size: NA; D: TRBD2; J: TRBJ2-4; V: TRBV11-2; CDR3: CASSLLGTSGYGAKNIQYF; DNA: TGTGCCAGCAGCTTATTAGGGACTAGCGGTTATGGAGCCAAAAACATTCAGTACTTC
size: NA; D: NA; J: TRBJ2-1; V: TRBV29-1; CDR3: CSVEAEVNEQFF; DNA: TGCAGCGTTGAAGCGGAGGTCAATGAGCAGTTCTTC
size: NA; D: NA; J: TRBJ2-3; V: TRBV4-1; CDR3: CASSQPGGRSTQYF; DNA: TGCGCCAGCAGCCAACCTGGGGGCCGGTCTACGCAGTATTTT
size: NA; D: NA; J: TRBJ1-3; V: TRBV6-1; CDR3: CASSPRDDGNTIYF; DNA: TGTGCCAGCAGTCCCCGCGATGATGGAAACACCATATATTTT
size: NA; D: TRBD1; J: TRBJ1-2; V: TRBV5-8; CDR3: CASSSRDRYGYTF; DNA: TGTGCCAGCAGCTCCCGGGACAGATATGGCTACACCTTC
size: NA; D: NA; J: TRBJ2-3; V: TRBV30; CDR3: CAWDPDIFTDTQYF; DNA: TGTGCCTGGGATCCGGACATTTTCACAGATACGCAGTATTTT